This T cell receptor beta chain was profiled in a study of tumor-infiltrating lymphocytes in primary liver carcinoma. Starting material of 500 to 600 ng total RNA yielded TCR beta cDNA via a constant-region primer. Employing slightly modified ARM-PCR, three nested multiplex PCR rounds were run, and these gave rise to the TCR beta libraries. The two initial PCR rounds, ten to eleven cycles each, used TRBV1-TRBV30 forward and C-beta reverse primers. TCRdb re-derived calls from the multiplex PCR reads in MiXCR, one entry per CDR3 protein. Of fewer than 250,000 distinct CDR3 sequences listed, around four fifths are singletons. From unsorted bulk tissue weighing about 20-33 mg, DNA and RNA were co-extracted. Separate regions, five per tumor, were sampled. Regarding the study as a whole: Paired tumor-adjacent and tumor-blood samples overlapped less than tumor region pairs did.

Concerning this clonotype: The antigen is undetermined. Since no conserved phenylalanine or tryptophan closes the CDR3, a read error is the likely cause.

This CDR3 is 15 amino acids long. Trimming removed 3 bases at V and 5 bases at J, with 18 bases between. Germline V gene sequence: CDR1 SQVTM, CDR2 ANQGSEA. Sequenced sample: tumor tissue from primary liver carcinoma. The sequence came from a man aged 40-49 years with primary liver carcinoma and hepatitis B virus infection. The chain has TRBV29-1 and TRBJ2-3; a possible D gene is TRBD2 (6 bases). The CDR3 region has the DNA TGCAGCGTTGAGGGCGGGGCCGGCATCTTAGATACGCAGTATTCT. Translating gives CSVEGGAGILDTQYS.